The present entry profiles one T cell receptor beta chain with its context. The sample comes from a study of human CD8 memory T cell subsets. Construction of TCR beta libraries was accomplished by means of UMI-labeled 5' RACE. Per the original methods: From approximately 3,000 to 20,000 functional CDR3 beta clonotypes were held in each TCR beta library. TCRdb derives one entry per CDR3 protein from the 5' RACE reads, leaving out DNA. For this entry, the V and J calls and clone size follow TCRdb and not the study's own pipeline. This table holds 17,000 or so distinct CDR3 sequences. The TCR was taken from a human donor in good health. Sequenced: CD8+ stem-like memory T cells (TSCM and TCM) sorted from PBMCs. Subset reported: stem-like memory CD8 T cells (TSTEM), CCR7+ PD-1- TIGIT-.

CDR3 residues: CASKKDRDNQPQHF. The V call is TRBV6-1, the J call TRBJ1-5; TCRdb's assignment of TRBD1 cannot be checked, as there is no DNA. Germline V CDR1 and CDR2: MNHNS, SASEGT. The CDR3 has 14 amino acids.